In its sample, the clone carrying this T cell receptor (beta chain) was seen once. The antigen is not known. Isolated per sample were at least 6 million PBMCs. A sample-barcoded 5' primer and a J-beta primer mix were used in a second PCR of roughly 6 to 11 cycles. Template switching added a 12-random-nucleotide identifier to every cDNA molecule. MiXCR was run by TCRdb on the 5' RACE reads, yielding one entry per CDR3 protein. The top ten clones hold under 20% of a sample with some 1 million distinct CDR3 sequences, 40% to 55% of them seen once. This sample is drawn from a study of blood T cells in healthy people across ages. Findings and caveats of the study: A roughly linear age-dependent decrease characterized TCR beta diversity per million T cells.

Germline loops: CDR1 MNHNS, CDR2 SASEGT. The CDR3 consists of 16 residues. Between the trimmed V and J ends, which lost 4 bases and 0 bases, there was a span of 10 bases. Sequenced input: blood. The TCR originated in a woman aged 60-75 years in good health. The rearrangement links TRBV6-1 to TRBJ1-6; maybe TRBD1 (6 bases). CDR3 amino acids: CASSVLDSSYNSPLHF. CDR3 bases: TGTGCCAGCAGTGTACTGGACAGCTCCTATAATTCACCCCTCCACTTT.